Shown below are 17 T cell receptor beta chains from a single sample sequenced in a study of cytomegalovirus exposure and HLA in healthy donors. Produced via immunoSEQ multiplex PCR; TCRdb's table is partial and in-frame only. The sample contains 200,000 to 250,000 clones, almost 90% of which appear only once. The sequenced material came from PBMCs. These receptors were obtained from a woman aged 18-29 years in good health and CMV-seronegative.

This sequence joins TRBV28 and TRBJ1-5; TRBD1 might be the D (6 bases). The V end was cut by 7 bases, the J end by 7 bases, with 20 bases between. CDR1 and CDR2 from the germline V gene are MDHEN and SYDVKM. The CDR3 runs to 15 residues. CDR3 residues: CASNYDRSTTQPQHF. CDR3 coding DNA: TGTGCCAGCAACTACGACAGGTCGACTACGCAGCCCCAGCATTTT.

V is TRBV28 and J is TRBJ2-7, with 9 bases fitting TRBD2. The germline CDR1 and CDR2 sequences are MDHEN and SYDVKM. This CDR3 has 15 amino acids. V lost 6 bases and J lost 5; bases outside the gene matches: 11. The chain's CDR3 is CASRASGGRAHEQYF. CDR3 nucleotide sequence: TGTGCCAGCAGGGCATCGGGCGGGAGGGCCCACGAGCAGTACTTC.

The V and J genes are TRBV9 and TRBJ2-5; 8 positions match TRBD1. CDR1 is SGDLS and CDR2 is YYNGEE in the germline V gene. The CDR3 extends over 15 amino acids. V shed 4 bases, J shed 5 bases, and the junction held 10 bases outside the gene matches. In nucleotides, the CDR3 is TGTGCCAGCAGCCCCCGGACAGGGTGGTCGGAGACCCAGTACTTC. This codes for CASSPRTGWSETQYF.

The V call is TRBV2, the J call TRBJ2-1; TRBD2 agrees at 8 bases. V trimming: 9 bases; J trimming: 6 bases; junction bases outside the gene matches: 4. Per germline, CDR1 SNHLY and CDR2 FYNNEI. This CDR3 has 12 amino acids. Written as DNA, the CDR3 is TGTGCCAGTACCGGGACTAGCAATGAGCAGTTCTTC. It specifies CASTGTSNEQFF.

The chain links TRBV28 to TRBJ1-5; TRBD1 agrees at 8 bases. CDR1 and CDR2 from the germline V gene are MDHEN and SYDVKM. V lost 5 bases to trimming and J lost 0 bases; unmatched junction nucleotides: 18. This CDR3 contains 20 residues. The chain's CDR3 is CASSAPGQGSLLYSNQPQHF. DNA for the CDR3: TGTGCCAGCAGTGCCCCCGGACAGGGTTCCCTCTTATATAGCAATCAGCCCCAGCATTTT.

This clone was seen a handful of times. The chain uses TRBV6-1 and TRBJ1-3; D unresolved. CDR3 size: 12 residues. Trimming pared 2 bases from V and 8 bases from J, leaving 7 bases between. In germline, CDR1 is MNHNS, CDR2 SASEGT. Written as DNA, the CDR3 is TGTGCCAGCAGTGAAACGGCGGACACCATATATTTT. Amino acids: CASSETADTIYF.

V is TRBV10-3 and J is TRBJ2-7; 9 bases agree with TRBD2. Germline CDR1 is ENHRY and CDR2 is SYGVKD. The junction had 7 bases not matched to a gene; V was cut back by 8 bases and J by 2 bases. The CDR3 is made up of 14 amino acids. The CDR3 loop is CAIASLAGAYEQYF. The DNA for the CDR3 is TGTGCCATCGCGTCCTTAGCGGGAGCCTACGAGCAGTACTTC.

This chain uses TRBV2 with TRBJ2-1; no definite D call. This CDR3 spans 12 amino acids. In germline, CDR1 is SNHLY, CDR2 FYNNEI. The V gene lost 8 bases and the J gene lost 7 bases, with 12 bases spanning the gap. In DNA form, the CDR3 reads TGTGCCAGCGGTTCTGGGCTTAATGAGCAGTTCTTC. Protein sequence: CASGSGLNEQFF.

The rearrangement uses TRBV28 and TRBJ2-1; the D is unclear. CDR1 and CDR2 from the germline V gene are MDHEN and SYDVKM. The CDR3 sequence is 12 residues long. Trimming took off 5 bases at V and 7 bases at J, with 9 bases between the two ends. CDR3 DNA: TGTGCCAGCAGTGGGCTCCGGAATGAGCAGTTCTTC. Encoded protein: CASSGLRNEQFF.

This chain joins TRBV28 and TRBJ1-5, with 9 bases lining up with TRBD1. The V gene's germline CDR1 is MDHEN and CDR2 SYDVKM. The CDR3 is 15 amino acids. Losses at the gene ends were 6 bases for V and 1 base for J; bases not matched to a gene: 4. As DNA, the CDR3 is TGTGCCAGCAGACAGGGGGCCGGAAGCAATCAGCCCCAGCATTTT. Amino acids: CASRQGAGSNQPQHF.

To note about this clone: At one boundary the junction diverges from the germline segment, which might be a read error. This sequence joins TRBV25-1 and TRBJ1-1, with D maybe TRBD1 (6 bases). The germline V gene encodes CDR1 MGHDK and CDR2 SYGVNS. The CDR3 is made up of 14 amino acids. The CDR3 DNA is TGTGCCAGCAGTGCTTCAAAACAGGGACCTGAGGCTTTCTTT. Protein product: CASSASKQGPEAFF.

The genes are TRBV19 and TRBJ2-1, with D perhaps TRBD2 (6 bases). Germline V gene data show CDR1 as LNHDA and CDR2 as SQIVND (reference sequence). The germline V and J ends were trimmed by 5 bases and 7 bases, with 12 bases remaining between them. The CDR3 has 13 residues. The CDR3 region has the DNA TGTGCCAGTAGTTGGGCAGGAGGGAATGAGCAGTTCTTC. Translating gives CASSWAGGNEQFF.

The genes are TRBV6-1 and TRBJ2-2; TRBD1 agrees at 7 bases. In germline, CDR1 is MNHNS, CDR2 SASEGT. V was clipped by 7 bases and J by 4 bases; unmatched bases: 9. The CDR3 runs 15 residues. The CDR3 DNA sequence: TGTGCCAGCACTACAATACAGGGGTCCACCGGGGAGCTGTTTTTT. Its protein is CASTTIQGSTGELFF.

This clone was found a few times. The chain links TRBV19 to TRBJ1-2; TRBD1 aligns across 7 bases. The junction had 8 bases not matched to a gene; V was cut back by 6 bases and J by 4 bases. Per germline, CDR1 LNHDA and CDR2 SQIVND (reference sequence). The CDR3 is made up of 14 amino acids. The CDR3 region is CASSEPGQTYGYTF. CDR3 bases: TGTGCCAGTAGCGAACCGGGACAGACCTATGGCTACACCTTC.

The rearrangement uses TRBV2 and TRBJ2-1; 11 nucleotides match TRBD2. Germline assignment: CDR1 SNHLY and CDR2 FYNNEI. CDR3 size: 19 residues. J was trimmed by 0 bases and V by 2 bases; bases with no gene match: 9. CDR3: CASSEPGLAVLSSYNEQFF. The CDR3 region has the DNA TGTGCCAGCAGTGAACCGGGACTAGCGGTCTTGAGCTCCTACAATGAGCAGTTCTTC.

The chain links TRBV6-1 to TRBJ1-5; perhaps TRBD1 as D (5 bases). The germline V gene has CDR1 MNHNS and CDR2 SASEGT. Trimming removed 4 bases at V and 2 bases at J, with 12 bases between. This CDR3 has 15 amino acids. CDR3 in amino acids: CASSGIDSRNQPQHF. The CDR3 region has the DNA TGTGCCAGCAGTGGTATCGACAGCCGCAATCAGCCCCAGCATTTT.

CDR3 sequence: CASSLETMNTEAFF. The CDR3 coding sequence is TGTGCCAGCAGTTTGGAAACTATGAACACTGAAGCTTTCTTT. This sequence joins TRBV7-9 and TRBJ1-1; D remains ambiguous. Per the germline V gene, CDR1 is SEHNR and CDR2 is FQNEAQ (reference sequence). The CDR3 loop spans 14 amino acids. V was clipped by 6 bases and J by 0 bases, with 11 bases between them. Using reference TRBV7-9 and TRBJ1-1 for the parts outside the CDR3, the full variable domain is DTGVSQNPRHKITKRGQNVTFRCDPISEHNRLYWYRQTLGQGPEFLTYFQNEAQLEKSRLLSDRFSAERPKGSFSTLEIQRTEQGDSAMYLCASSLETMNTEAFFGQGTRLTVV.